This T cell receptor (beta chain) was obtained from a study of shared clonotypes between healthy human individuals. Execution of the assay was at deep level. Sequenced by immunoSEQ multiplex PCR; TCRdb stores in-frame clones only, minus some. Of roughly 500,000 clones in the sample, 70% to 80% are singletons; the top ten hold under 15%. Germline V CDR1 and CDR2: SGHRS, YFSETQ. The CDR3 spans 14 residues. On this clone itself: At one end, the junction sequence differs from germline, possibly due to a read error.

Adult donors, all healthy and HIV-negative, had no recent acute infections or vaccinations. Sequencing was performed on PBMCs. The chain joins TRBV5-1 to TRBJ2-5, with D uncertain. The sequence was obtained from a woman aged 40 to 50 in good health. Some clones in this sample may be carry-over from other donors' samples. The CDR3: CASSFLRLQEAQYF. Here the CDR3 DNA reads TGCGCCAGCAGCTTTTTGAGGTTACAAGAGGCCCAGTACTTC.